This TCR beta chain was observed in a study of blood T cells in healthy people across ages. V lost 3 bases and J 6 bases, leaving 14 bases between the germline ends. In germline, CDR1 is KGHSH, CDR2 LQKENI. The CDR3 covers 15 residues. Combining a sample-barcoded 5' primer with a J-beta primer mix, a second PCR ran for 7 to 11 cycles. TCRdb reprocessed the 5' RACE reads via MiXCR and lists one record per CDR3 protein. Among roughly 720,000 distinct CDR3 sequences listed, about 53% were seen once. Study-wide findings and caveats: CMV status of donors was not determined, possibly confounding expanded clonotype changes. Among T cells, TCR beta diversity per million cells dropped roughly linearly as age rose. PBMCs left unsorted prevented a conclusive naive versus antigen-experienced comparison.

With respect to this clonotype: Its matching antigen is unknown.

The chain links TRBV18 to TRBJ1-4; D might be TRBD1 (6 bases). What was sequenced was blood. The TCR comes from an elderly man in good health. CDR3 sequence: CASSPLQGPDEKLFF. The CDR3 coding sequence is TGTGCCAGCTCACCTTTACAGGGACCGGATGAAAAACTGTTTTTT.